A single sample gave rise to the 28 T cell receptor beta chains below, sequenced in a study of monozygotic twins with inflammatory bowel disease. TCRdb processed the 5' RACE reads again and assigns one entry to each CDR3 protein, with no DNA. This sample carries fewer than 550,000 distinct CDR3 sequences, with 2% to 3% going to the ten biggest clones. The specimen was blood. The origin of the receptors is a human donor with ulcerative colitis or Crohn's disease, or a healthy co-twin of an affected twin (not recorded which).

CDR3 sequence reads: CASSVSSGAPEDTQYF. J is TRBJ2-3 and V is TRBV6-1; TCRdb's D gene call, TRBD1, goes unchecked for lack of DNA. Germline CDR1 and CDR2: MNHNS and SASEGT. This CDR3 has 16 residues.

The chain is built from TRBV5-1 and TRBJ1-2; TCRdb's D call of TRBD1 is untestable without DNA. This CDR3 is 13 amino acids long. CDR1 and CDR2 (germline): SGHRS, YFSETQ. CDR3 amino acids: CASSPDSYNGYTF.

The CDR3 sequence: CASRTPAGHEQFF. The genes are TRBV12-3 or TRBV12-4 and TRBJ2-1; there is no DNA to check the TCRdb D call of TRBD2. The length of the CDR3 is 13 residues.

The V gene is TRBV5-1, the J gene TRBJ2-3. CDR3 length: 12 amino acids. Germline V gene sequence: CDR1 SGHRS, CDR2 YFSETQ. CDR3 sequence reads: CASSQAQSTQYF.

V is TRBV7-2 and J is TRBJ2-7; without DNA, the TCRdb call of TRBD1 cannot be checked. The CDR3 contains 17 residues. CDR1 and CDR2 (germline): SGHTA, FQGNSA. CDR3 amino acids: CASSSIPSGTGAYEQYF.

The rearrangement joins TRBV5-1 to TRBJ2-5; TCRdb reports TRBD1, a call that lacks DNA to check it against. Germline V gene sequence: CDR1 SGHRS, CDR2 YFSETQ. The length of the CDR3 is 13 residues. The CDR3 spells CASSDGQQETQYF.

The V call is TRBV5-1, the J call TRBJ1-2. Germline V gives CDR1 SGHRS, CDR2 YFSETQ. This CDR3 has 13 amino acids. The CDR3 sequence is CASSFNSLYGYTF.

The chain joins TRBV4-3 to TRBJ2-2; TCRdb's D call, TRBD1, is unchecked because there is no DNA. In germline, CDR1 is LGHNA, CDR2 YSLEER. The CDR3 loop spans 14 amino acids. Here the CDR3 reads CASSQKQGTGELFF.

This chain connects TRBV28 to TRBJ2-1; TCRdb lists TRBD2, though no DNA is available to test this call. Germline V gene data show CDR1 as MDHEN and CDR2 as SYDVKM. CDR3 length: 14 amino acids. The CDR3 sequence is CASRFSGREMEQFF. Filled out from reference TRBV28 and TRBJ2-1, the complete variable domain reads DVKVTQSSRYLVKRTGEKVFLECVQDMDHENMFWYRQDPGLGLRLIYFSYDVKMKEKGDIPEGYSVSREKKERFSLILESASTNQTSMYLCASRFSGREMEQFFGPGTRLTVL.

The J gene is TRBJ2-1, the V gene TRBV19; the TCRdb call, TRBD1, lacks DNA for checking. The CDR3 covers 17 residues. Per the germline V gene, CDR1 is LNHDA and CDR2 is SQIVND (reference sequence). CDR3 amino acids: CASSMGRLTRGTNEQFF.

This chain connects TRBV15 to TRBJ1-2; no DNA is available, so the TRBD1 call from TCRdb remains unchecked. The CDR3 loop spans 19 amino acids. Per germline, CDR1 LNHNV and CDR2 YYDKDF (reference sequence). The CDR3 region is CATSRLPPIRQSSSYGYTF.

The chain combines TRBV5-1 with TRBJ1-1; TCRdb selects TRBD1, and the lack of DNA leaves this call unchecked. This CDR3 has 13 amino acids. Germline lookup yields CDR1 SGHRS and CDR2 YFSETQ. The chain's CDR3 is CASRPGLNTEAFF. Full variable domain (rest looked up from reference TRBV5-1 and TRBJ1-1): KAGVTQTPRYLIKTRGQQVTLSCSPISGHRSVSWYQQTPGQGLQFLFEYFSETQRNKGNFPGRFSGRQFSNSRSEMNVSTLELGDSALYLCASRPGLNTEAFFGQGTRLTVV.

V and J are TRBV20-1 and TRBJ2-1. CDR1 DFQATT and CDR2 SNEGSKA come from the germline V gene (reference sequence). The CDR3 runs to 14 residues. The CDR3 is CSAANRSVYNEQFF.

The rearrangement uses TRBV5-1 and TRBJ1-1. The CDR3 length is 14 residues. Germline assignment: CDR1 SGHRS and CDR2 YFSETQ. CDR3: CASSSTRANLEAFF.

The J gene is TRBJ2-3, the V gene TRBV5-6; TCRdb names TRBD1, which stays unverified in the absence of DNA. The CDR3 spans 16 residues. Germline V CDR1 and CDR2: SGHDT, YYEEEE. The CDR3 protein is CASSSQIRGEGDTQYF. Looking up the rest from reference TRBV5-6 and TRBJ2-3 gives the full variable domain: DAGVTQSPTHLIKTRGQQVTLRCSPKSGHDTVSWYQQALGQGPQFIFQYYEEEERQRGNFPDRFSGHQFPNYSSELNVNALLLGDSALYLCASSSQIRGEGDTQYFGPGTRLTVL.

The chain is built from TRBV10-2 and TRBJ1-6. Germline CDR1 and CDR2: WSHSY and SAAADI. The CDR3 spans 13 residues. CDR3 amino acids: CASSGPYNSPLHF.

J is TRBJ2-7 and V is TRBV5-5; TCRdb reports TRBD2, a call that lacks DNA to check it against. The CDR3 covers 13 residues. The germline V gene has CDR1 SGHKS and CDR2 YYEKEE (reference sequence). This chain's CDR3 is CASSFRAGGEQYF.

The rearrangement joins TRBV18 to TRBJ2-1; TCRdb's D call, TRBD2, is unchecked because there is no DNA. This CDR3 has 13 amino acids. The germline V gene has CDR1 KGHSH and CDR2 LQKENI. The CDR3: CASSLEGLGEQFF.

The chain uses TRBV7-9 and TRBJ1-2; TCRdb proposes TRBD1, but this gene call is untestable without DNA. This CDR3 is 14 amino acids long. Per germline, CDR1 SEHNR and CDR2 FQNEAQ (reference sequence). CDR3 region: CASSLGGGAPGYTF.

The chain joins TRBV5-1 to TRBJ2-3; TCRdb indicates TRBD2, and absent DNA this call remains unverified. This CDR3 has 17 residues. The germline gives CDR1 SGHRS, CDR2 YFSETQ. The CDR3 protein is CASSLVTSGGPTDTQYF.

The chain recombines TRBV30 with TRBJ1-1. The germline CDR1 and CDR2 sequences are GTSNPN and SVGIG (reference sequence). The CDR3 spans 13 residues. The CDR3 loop is CAWGLVPGTEAFF.

V usage is TRBV7-9 and J usage is TRBJ2-3; TCRdb outputs TRBD2, but without DNA this stays unchecked. This CDR3 has 16 residues. In germline, CDR1 is SEHNR, CDR2 FQNEAQ (reference sequence). The CDR3 loop reads CASSEGTSGFTDTQYF. Combining the CDR3 with reference TRBV7-9 and TRBJ2-3 gives the whole variable domain DTGVSQNPRHKITKRGQNVTFRCDPISEHNRLYWYRQTLGQGPEFLTYFQNEAQLEKSRLLSDRFSAERPKGSFSTLEIQRTEQGDSAMYLCASSEGTSGFTDTQYFGPGTRLTVL.

V usage is TRBV25-1 and J usage is TRBJ1-2; TCRdb reports TRBD1, a call that lacks DNA to check it against. Per the germline V gene, CDR1 is MGHDK and CDR2 is SYGVNS. The CDR3 runs to 13 residues. CDR3 in amino acids: CASSDPRAYGYTF.

V usage is TRBV5-5 and J usage is TRBJ2-2; as DNA is missing, the TRBD1 call by TCRdb cannot be tested. In germline, CDR1 is SGHKS, CDR2 YYEKEE (reference sequence). This CDR3 contains 16 residues. CDR3 sequence: CASSLGPGPNTGELFF.

The chain is built from TRBV6-1 and TRBJ1-1; the D call of TRBD1 rests on TCRdb alone, since no DNA is present to check it. CDR1 is MNHNS and CDR2 is SASEGT in the germline V gene. The CDR3 is made up of 15 amino acids. CDR3 protein: CASTPFPGLNTEAFF.

This chain uses TRBV20-1 with TRBJ1-6. The CDR3 spans 17 residues. Germline values: CDR1 DFQATT, CDR2 SNEGSKA (reference sequence). CDR3 protein: CSARDLSFSSYNSPLHF.

The gene calls are TRBV19 and TRBJ1-5; TCRdb lists TRBD1, though no DNA is available to test this call. The CDR3 runs to 14 residues. The germline V gene has CDR1 LNHDA and CDR2 SQIVND (reference sequence). CDR3 sequence reads: CASNGGLSNQPQHF.

This chain joins TRBV6-1 and TRBJ1-2; TCRdb calls TRBD1, which cannot be checked without DNA. Germline-derived CDR1 and CDR2 are MNHNS and SASEGT. This CDR3 spans 18 amino acids. The CDR3 loop reads CASSPPHDGTPKGYGYTF.